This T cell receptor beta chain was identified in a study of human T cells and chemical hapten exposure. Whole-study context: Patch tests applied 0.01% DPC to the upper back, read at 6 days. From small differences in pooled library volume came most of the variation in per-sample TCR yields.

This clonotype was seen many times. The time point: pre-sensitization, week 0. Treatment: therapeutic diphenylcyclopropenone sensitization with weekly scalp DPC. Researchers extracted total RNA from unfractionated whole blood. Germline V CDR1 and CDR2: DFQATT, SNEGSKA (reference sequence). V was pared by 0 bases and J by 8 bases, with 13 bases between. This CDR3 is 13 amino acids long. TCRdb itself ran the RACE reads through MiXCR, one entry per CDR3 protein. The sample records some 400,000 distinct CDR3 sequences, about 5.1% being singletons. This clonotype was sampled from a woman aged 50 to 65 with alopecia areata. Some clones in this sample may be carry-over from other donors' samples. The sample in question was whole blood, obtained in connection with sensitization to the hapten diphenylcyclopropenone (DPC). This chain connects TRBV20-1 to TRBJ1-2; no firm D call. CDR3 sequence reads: CSARETAKGGYTF. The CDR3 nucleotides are TGCAGTGCTAGAGAAACAGCGAAGGGCGGCTACACCTTC.